This T cell receptor beta chain was found in a study of T cells in Graves' hyperthyroidism and ophthalmopathy (dated by TCRdb to the late 2010s). Broadly, across the study: Peripheral blood was sampled at the time of initial diagnosis, prior to any treatment. TCR V-J signatures able to tell the groups apart were searched for in a discovery cohort of 90 to 100 patients, of whom 40 to 45 had Graves' ophthalmopathy and roughly 58 had stable Graves' hyperthyroidism. An independent validation cohort of about 20 hyperthyroidism patients and 17 patients who later progressed to ophthalmopathy tested prospective prediction of ophthalmopathy. The 90 to 100 discovery patients were randomly divided into training and test sets at a 7:3 ratio. The study also compared thyroid tissue and blood T-cell repertoires from more than 5 Graves' hyperthyroidism patients. After sampling, hyperthyroidism patients received methimazole starting at 30 mg daily, and ophthalmopathy patients received high-dose intravenous methylprednisolone. TCR Vbeta CDR3 sequencing of 135 peripheral blood samples (43 ophthalmopathy, approximately 80 hyperthyroidism and some 17 progressor patients) is reported in the paper. General conclusions and limits of the study: A 13 V-J signature model separated ophthalmopathy from stable hyperthyroidism, with 87.88% sensitivity and 81% to 83% specificity in cross-validation and 80%/75% in testing. In validation, the model predicted progression to ophthalmopathy with 55% to 71% sensitivity and about 72% specificity, a median of around six months before onset. Sample size was not statistically predetermined, and blinding of investigators to group allocation was not performed. Blood samples also contained most of the expanded thyroid clonotypes (frequency above 0.001), which suggests that blood repertoires may reflect thyroid immune responses.

Hyperthyroidism patients were newly diagnosed, had a disease duration of under 2 months, and were aged 18 to 65 years. Patients with uncontrolled infections, other autoimmune diseases, pregnancy or lactation were excluded. Diagnoses were established on the basis of clinical symptoms, serum thyroxine and TRAb, thyroid ultrasound, and orbital computed tomography. Blood from progressor patients was collected at the time of first diagnosis with hyperthyroidism, before any ophthalmopathy symptoms had appeared. Ficoll-Paque density gradient centrifugation was used to isolate PBMCs from 8 to 10 ml of fresh peripheral blood. Patients classed as progressors first received a Graves' hyperthyroidism diagnosis and then went on to develop ophthalmopathy during follow-up. Trizol reagent was used to extract total RNA, and RNA quality was then checked on an Agilent 2100 Bioanalyzer. This clonotype was counted ten times or more. Its target antigen remains unknown. Qualities for individual bases were not recorded, and no much larger clone is one base off.

Amplification of TCR beta CDR3 regions was carried out from RNA transcripts. For the first round of RT-PCR on the TCR CDR3, the HTBI primer set was used together with the Qiagen OneStep RT-PCR kit. The libraries were constructed in a second round of multiplex PCR and then size-selected and purified. The libraries were sequenced on an Illumina HiSeq2000 using paired-end 100 bp reads. Per the authors' processing: SOAPnuke was used to process the raw data, removing reads that contained adapters or uncalled bases, had a mean Phred below 15, or lacked an exact match to the constant primer or identifier. High-quality paired reads were merged using COPE v1.2.5, and each unique nucleotide sequence was defined as a clonotype. MiTCR v1.1 was used to align the clonotypes against IMGT TRBV, TRBD and TRBJ reference segments. The analysis was restricted to V-J combinations with a frequency above 0.0001, which together covered about 99% of the repertoires. The TCS score was defined as F50 (clonal expansion) divided by E x V (chaos), with BLOSUM62-based TCRdist calculated between CDR3 peptides within each V-J. Welch's t-statistics and random forest reduced around 550 V-J features to about 12, which were used in a naive Bayes classifier (R e1071). The raw public data were reprocessed by TCRdb itself: fastp quality trimming at Q25, MiXCR clonotype calling, in-frame beta chains only. Every CDR3 protein is listed once, alongside the most common genes and DNA of its rows. The V and J calls here are based on TCRdb, not the publication. For this sample the table gives some 600,000 distinct CDR3 sequences, of which 11% to 15% were detected only once. 5.8% of the sample comes from the top ten.

The CDR3 runs 17 residues from the cysteine to the phenylalanine. Only CDR3 DNA remains: 51 bases, in frame from the first base. CDR1 and CDR2 are read off the germline V gene as SGHTA and FQGNSA. V sheds 1 base and J sheds 8 bases, leaving 21 bases between their ends. Here the chain combines TRBV7-2 and TRBJ2-1; possibly the D gene is TRBD2, per 5 matching bases. This TCR was sampled from a woman in her thirties with Graves' hyperthyroidism that later progressed to Graves' ophthalmopathy. The sample comprised blood. Read as DNA, the sequence is TGTGCCAGCAGCTTAGATTGGAGCGGCGGGCAGGAACATGAGCAGTTCTTC. It translates as CASSLDWSGGQEHEQFF.